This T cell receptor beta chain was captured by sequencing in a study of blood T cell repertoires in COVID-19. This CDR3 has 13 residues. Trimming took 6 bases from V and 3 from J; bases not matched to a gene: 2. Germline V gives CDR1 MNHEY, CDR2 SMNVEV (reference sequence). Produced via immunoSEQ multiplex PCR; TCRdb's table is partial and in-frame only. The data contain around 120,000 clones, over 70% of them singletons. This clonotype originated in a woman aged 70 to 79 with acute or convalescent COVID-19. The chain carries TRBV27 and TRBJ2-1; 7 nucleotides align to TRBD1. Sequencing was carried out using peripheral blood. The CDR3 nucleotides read TGTGCCAGCAGGCAGGGGGTCTACAATGAGCAGTTCTTC. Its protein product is CASRQGVYNEQFF.